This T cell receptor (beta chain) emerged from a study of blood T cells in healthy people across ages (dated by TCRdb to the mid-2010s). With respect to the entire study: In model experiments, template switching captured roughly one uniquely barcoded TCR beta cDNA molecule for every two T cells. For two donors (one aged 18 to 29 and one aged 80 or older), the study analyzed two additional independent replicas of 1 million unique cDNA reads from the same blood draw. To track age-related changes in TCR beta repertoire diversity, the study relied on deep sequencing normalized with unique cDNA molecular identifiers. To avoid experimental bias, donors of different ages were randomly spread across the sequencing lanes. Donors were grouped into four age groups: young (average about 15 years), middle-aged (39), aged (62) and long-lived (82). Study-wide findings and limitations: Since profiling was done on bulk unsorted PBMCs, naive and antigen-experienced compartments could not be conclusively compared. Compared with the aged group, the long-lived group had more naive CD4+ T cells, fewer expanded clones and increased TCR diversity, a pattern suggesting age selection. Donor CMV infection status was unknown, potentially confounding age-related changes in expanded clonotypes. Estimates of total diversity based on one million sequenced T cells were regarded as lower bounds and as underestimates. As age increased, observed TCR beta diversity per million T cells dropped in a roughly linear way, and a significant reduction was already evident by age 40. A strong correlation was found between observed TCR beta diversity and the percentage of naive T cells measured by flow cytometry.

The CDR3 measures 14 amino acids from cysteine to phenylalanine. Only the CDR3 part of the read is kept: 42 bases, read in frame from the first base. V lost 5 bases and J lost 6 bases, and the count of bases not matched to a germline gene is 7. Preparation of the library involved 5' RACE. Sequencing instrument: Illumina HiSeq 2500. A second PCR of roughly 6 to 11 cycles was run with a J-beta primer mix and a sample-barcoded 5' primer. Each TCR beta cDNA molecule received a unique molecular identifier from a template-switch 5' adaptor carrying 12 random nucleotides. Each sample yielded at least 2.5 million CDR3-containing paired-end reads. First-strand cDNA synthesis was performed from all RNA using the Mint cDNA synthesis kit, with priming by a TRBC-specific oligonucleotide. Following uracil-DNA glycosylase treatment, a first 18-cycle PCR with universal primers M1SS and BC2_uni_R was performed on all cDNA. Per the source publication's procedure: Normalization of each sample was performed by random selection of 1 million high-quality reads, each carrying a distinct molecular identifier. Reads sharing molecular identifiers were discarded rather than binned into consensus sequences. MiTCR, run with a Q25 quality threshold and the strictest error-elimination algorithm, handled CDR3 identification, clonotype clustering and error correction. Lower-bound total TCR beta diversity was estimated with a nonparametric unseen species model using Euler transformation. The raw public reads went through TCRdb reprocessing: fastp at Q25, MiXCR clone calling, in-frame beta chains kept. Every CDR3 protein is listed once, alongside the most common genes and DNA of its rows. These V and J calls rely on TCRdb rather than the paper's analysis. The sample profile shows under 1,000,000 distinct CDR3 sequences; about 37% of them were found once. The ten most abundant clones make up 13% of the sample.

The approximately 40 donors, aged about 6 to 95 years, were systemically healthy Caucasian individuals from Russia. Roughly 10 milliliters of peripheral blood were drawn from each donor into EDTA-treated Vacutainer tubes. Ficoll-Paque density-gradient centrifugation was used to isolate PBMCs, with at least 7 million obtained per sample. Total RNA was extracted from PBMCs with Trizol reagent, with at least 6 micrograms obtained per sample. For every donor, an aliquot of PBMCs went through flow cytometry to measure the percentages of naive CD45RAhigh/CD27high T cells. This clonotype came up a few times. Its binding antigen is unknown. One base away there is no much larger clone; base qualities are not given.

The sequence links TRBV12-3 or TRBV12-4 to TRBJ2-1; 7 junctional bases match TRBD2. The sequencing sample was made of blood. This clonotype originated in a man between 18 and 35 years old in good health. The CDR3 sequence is CASSQSRTSNEQFF. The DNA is TGTGCCAGCAGTCAGAGCCGGACTAGCAATGAGCAGTTCTTC.